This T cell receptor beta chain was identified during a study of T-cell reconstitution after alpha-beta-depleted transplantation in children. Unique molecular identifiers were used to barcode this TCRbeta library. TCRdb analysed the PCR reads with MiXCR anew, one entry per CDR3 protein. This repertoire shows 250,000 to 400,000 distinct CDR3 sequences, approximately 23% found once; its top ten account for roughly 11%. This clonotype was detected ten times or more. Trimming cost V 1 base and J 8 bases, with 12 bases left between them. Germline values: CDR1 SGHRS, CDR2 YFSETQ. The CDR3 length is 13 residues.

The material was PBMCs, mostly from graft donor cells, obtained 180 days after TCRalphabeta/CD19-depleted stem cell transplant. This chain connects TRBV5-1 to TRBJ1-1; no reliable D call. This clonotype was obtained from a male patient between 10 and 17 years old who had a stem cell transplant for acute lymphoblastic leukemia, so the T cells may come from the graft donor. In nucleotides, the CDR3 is TGCGCCAGCAGCTTGTCCCGAACGTCCGAAGCTTTCTTT. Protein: CASSLSRTSEAFF.